Shown below are 8 T cell receptor beta chains from a single sample sequenced in a study of memory CD4+ T cells and cytomegalovirus serostatus. Single viable CD3+CD4+CD8-CD45RO+ cells were sorted as the memory CD4+ T cells. Assay: immunoSEQ multiplex PCR; the TCRdb copy retains only in-frame clones and omits some. The table shows over 50,000 clones, with around 83% occurring only once. Source material: memory CD4+ T cells from blood. The receptors here all came from an adult in good health and CMV-seronegative.

The J gene is TRBJ1-5, the V gene TRBV15; D remains ambiguous. The CDR3 loop spans 18 amino acids. The V gene lost 0 bases and the J gene lost 3 bases, with 18 bases spanning the gap. The V gene's germline CDR1 is LNHNV and CDR2 YYDKDF (reference sequence). The CDR3 DNA follows: TGTGCCACCAGCAGAGATCGGCGGGGAGCGGCAGTCAATCAGCCCCAGCATTTT. Translated: CATSRDRRGAAVNQPQHF. The variable domain in full, with the rest retrieved from reference TRBV15 and TRBJ1-5, is DAMVIQNPRYQVTQFGKPVTLSCSQTLNHNVMYWYQQKSSQAPKLLFHYYDKDFNNEADTPDNFQSRRPNTSFCFLDIRSPGLGDTAMYLCATSRDRRGAAVNQPQHFGDGTRLSIL.

The chain recombines TRBV23-1 with TRBJ2-1; TRBD2 matches at 12 bases. TRBV23-1 is an ORF for which the function is uncertain. This CDR3 region has 17 residues. V was clipped by 3 bases and J by 3 bases; unmatched bases: 6. CDR3 sequence: CASSHPSGRGRYNEQFF. In DNA form, the CDR3 reads TGCGCCAGCAGTCATCCTAGCGGGAGGGGCCGCTACAATGAGCAGTTCTTC.

Here the CDR3 DNA reads TGCAGCGTTGAGGGCAGGGGGCCTCTAGGTTACGAGCAGTACTTC. Translated: CSVEGRGPLGYEQYF. The rearrangement links TRBV29-1 to TRBJ2-7; 8 bases fit TRBD1. The length of the CDR3 is 15 residues. The junction had 11 bases not matched to a gene; V was cut back by 3 bases and J by 4 bases. Per germline, CDR1 SQVTM and CDR2 ANQGSEA.

CDR3 residues: CASSEFISGTQYF. CDR3 nucleotide sequence: TGCGCCAGCAGTGAGTTTATCAGCGGGACCCAGTACTTC. The chain combines TRBV10-1 with TRBJ2-5, with D possibly matching TRBD2 (5 bases). Germline-derived CDR1 and CDR2 are WNHNN and SYGVQD (reference sequence). The CDR3 totals 13 residues. V dropped 1 base and J dropped 7 bases, with 10 bases sitting between them.

This chain uses TRBV27 with TRBJ2-5, with a tentative D call TRBD1 (6 bases). With 2 bases removed from V and 3 bases from J, the gap between germline ends came to 16 bases. There are 16 residues in the CDR3. Per the germline V gene, CDR1 is MNHEY and CDR2 is SMNVEV (reference sequence). The CDR3: CASSLSLGQGKETQYF. CDR3 nucleotides: TGTGCCAGCAGTTTAAGTTTGGGGCAGGGGAAAGAGACCCAGTACTTC.

V gene TRBV27 combines with J gene TRBJ2-2; D is perhaps TRBD1 or TRBD2 (5 bases each). This CDR3 is built from 15 residues. V lost 6 bases and J lost 6, with 17 bases in between. Germline CDR1 and CDR2: MNHEY and SMNVEV (reference sequence). Here the CDR3 reads CASSQWAGRAGELFF. CDR3 DNA sequence: TGTGCCAGCAGCCAGTGGGCAGGGCGGGCCGGGGAGCTGTTTTTT.

This clone showed up just a few times. The rearrangement joins TRBV7-2 to TRBJ2-5; 8 positions match TRBD2. Germline-derived CDR1 and CDR2 are SGHTA and FQGNSA. There are 17 residues in the CDR3. V dropped 3 bases and J dropped 4; count of bases not matched to a gene: 13. The CDR3: CASSFGGSGTSGETQYF. The CDR3 DNA reads as TGTGCCAGCAGCTTCGGCGGTAGCGGGACCTCGGGAGAGACCCAGTACTTC.

This sequence joins TRBV25-1 and TRBJ2-5; possible D gene TRBD2, 7 bases. The length of the CDR3 is 16 residues. Germline CDR1 reads MGHDK; CDR2 reads SYGVNS. V was clipped by 3 bases and J by 4 bases, with 18 bases between them. The CDR3 reads CASSDPGRGAAETQYF. CDR3 nucleotides: TGTGCCAGCAGTGACCCAGGGAGGGGGGCAGCAGAGACCCAGTACTTC.